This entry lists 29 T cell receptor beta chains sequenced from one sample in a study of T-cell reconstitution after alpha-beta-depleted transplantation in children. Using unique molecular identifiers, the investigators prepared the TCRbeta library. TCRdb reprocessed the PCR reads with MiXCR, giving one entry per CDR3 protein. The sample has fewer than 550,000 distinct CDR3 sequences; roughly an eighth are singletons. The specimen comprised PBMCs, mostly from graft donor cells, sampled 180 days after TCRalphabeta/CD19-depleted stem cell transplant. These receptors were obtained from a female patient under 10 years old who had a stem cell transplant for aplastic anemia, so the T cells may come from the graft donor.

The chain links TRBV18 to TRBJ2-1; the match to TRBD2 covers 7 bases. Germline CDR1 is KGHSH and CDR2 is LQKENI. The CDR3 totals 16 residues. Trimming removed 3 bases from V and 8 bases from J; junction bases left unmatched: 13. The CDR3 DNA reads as TGTGCCAGCTCACCCATGCACCTAGCGGCAGGTCATGAGCAGTTCTTC. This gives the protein CASSPMHLAAGHEQFF.

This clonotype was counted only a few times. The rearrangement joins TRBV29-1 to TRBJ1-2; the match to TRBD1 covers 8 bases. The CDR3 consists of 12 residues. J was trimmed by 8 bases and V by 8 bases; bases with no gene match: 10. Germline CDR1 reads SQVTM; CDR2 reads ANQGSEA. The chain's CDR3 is CSILAGGAGYTF. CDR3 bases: TGCAGCATTCTCGCAGGGGGCGCCGGCTACACCTTC.

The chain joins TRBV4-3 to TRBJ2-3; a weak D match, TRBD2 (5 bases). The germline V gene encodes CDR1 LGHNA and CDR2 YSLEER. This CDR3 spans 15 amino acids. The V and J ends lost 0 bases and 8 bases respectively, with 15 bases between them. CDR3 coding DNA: TGCGCCAGCAGCCAAGAGGGCGCCCGACGGGGTACGCAGTATTTT. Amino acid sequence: CASSQEGARRGTQYF.

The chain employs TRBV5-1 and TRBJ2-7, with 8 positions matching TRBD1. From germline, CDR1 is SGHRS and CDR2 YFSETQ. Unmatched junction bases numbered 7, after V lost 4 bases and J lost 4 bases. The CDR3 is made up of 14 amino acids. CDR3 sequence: CASSIGQGGYEQYF. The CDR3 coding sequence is TGCGCCAGCAGCATTGGACAGGGCGGGTACGAGCAGTACTTC.

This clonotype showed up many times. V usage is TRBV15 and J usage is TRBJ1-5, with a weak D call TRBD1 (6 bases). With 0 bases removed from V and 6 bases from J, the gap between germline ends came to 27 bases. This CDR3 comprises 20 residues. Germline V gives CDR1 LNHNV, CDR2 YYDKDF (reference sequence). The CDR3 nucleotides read TGTGCCACCAGCAGAGAAAGCCGGTGGGGTACAGGGTTCGGGACTCAGCCCCAGCATTTT. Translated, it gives CATSRESRWGTGFGTQPQHF.

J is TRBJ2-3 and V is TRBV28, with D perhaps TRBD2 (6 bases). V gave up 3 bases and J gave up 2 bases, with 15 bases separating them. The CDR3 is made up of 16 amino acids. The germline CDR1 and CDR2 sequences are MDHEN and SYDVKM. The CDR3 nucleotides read TGTGCCAGCAGTTTGGGGACTCACCACGTCACAGATACGCAGTATTTT. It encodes CASSLGTHHVTDTQYF.

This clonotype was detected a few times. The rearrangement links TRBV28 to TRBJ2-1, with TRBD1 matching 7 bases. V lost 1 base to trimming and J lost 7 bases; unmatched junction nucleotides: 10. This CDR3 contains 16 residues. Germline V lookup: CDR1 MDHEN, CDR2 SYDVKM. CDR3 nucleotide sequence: TGTGCCAGCAGTTTATTTCCAGGGGGTATCTTGAATGAGCAGTTCTTC. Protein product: CASSLFPGGILNEQFF.

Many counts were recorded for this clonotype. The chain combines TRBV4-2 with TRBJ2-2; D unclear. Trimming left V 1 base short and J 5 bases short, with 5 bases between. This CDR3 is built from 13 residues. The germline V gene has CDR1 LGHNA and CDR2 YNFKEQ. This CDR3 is CASSQGTTGELFF. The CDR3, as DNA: TGTGCCAGCAGCCAAGGGACGACCGGGGAGCTGTTTTTT.

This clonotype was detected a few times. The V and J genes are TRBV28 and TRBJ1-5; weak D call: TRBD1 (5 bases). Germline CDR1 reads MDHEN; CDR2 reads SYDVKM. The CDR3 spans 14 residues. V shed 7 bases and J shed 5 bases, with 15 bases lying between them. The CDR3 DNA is TGTGCCAGCACCTCCGGGGCGGGGGATCAGCCCCAGCATTTT. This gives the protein CASTSGAGDQPQHF.

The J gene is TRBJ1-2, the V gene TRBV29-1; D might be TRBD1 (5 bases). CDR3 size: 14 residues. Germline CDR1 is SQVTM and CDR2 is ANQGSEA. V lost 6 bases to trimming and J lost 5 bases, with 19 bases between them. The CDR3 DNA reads TGCAGCGTCGACGGGGGAACTACCTCTTATGGCTACACCTTC. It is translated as CSVDGGTTSYGYTF.

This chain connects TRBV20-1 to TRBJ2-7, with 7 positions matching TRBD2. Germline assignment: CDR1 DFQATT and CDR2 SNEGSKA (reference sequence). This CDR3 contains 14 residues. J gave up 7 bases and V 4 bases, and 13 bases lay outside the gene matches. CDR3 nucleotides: TGCAGTGCTAAGAGCGGGGCATCTTTAAGGGAGCAGTACTTC. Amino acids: CSAKSGASLREQYF.

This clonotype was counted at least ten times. As DNA, the CDR3 is TGTGCCAGCAGTGATGACTCAAACATTCAGTACTTC. This translates into CASSDDSNIQYF. The rearrangement uses TRBV2 and TRBJ2-4; D gene unclear. Looked up from germline, CDR1 is SNHLY and CDR2 is FYNNEI. The CDR3 has 12 residues. V was pared by 3 bases and J by 6 bases, with 6 bases between. The whole variable domain, remainder taken from reference TRBV2 and TRBJ2-4, is EPEVTQTPSHQVTQMGQEVILRCVPISNHLYFYWYRQILGQKVEFLVSFYNNEISEKSEIFDDQFSVERPDGSNFTLKIRSTKLEDSAMYFCASSDDSNIQYFGAGTRLSVL.

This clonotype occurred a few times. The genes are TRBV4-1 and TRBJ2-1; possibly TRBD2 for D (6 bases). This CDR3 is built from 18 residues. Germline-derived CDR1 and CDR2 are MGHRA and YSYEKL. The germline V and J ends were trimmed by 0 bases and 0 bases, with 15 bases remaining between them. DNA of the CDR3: TGCGCCAGCAGCCAAGAGATTATAGCGGTGAGCTCCTACAATGAGCAGTTCTTC. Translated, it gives CASSQEIIAVSSYNEQFF.

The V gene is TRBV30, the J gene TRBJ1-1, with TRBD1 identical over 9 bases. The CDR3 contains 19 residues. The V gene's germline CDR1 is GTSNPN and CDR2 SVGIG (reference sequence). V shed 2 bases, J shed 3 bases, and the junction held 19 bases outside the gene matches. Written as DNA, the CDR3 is TGTGCCTGGAGTCCGCTAAACAGGGGGCTCGGTTTACGGGACACTGAAGCTTTCTTT. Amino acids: CAWSPLNRGLGLRDTEAFF.

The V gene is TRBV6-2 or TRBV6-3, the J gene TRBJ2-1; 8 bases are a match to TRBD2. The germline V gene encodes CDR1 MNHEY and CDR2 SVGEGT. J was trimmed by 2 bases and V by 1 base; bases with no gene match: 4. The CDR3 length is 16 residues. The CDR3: CASSYLREGPYNEQFF. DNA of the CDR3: TGTGCCAGCAGTTACTTACGGGAGGGCCCCTACAATGAGCAGTTCTTC.

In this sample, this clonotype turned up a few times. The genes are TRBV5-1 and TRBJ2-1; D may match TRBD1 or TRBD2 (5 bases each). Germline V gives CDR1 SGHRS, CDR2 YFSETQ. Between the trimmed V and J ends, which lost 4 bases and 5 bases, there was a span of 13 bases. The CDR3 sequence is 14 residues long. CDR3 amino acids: CASSRTGTDNEQFF. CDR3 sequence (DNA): TGCGCCAGCAGCAGGACCGGGACGGACAATGAGCAGTTCTTC. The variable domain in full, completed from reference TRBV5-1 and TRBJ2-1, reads KAGVTQTPRYLIKTRGQQVTLSCSPISGHRSVSWYQQTPGQGLQFLFEYFSETQRNKGNFPGRFSGRQFSNSRSEMNVSTLELGDSALYLCASSRTGTDNEQFFGPGTRLTVL.

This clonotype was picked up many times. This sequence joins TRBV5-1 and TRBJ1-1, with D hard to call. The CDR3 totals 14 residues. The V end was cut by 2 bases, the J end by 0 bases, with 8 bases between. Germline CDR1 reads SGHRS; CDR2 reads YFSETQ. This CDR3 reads CASSLGPVNTEAFF. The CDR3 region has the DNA TGCGCCAGCAGCTTAGGTCCAGTGAACACTGAAGCTTTCTTT.

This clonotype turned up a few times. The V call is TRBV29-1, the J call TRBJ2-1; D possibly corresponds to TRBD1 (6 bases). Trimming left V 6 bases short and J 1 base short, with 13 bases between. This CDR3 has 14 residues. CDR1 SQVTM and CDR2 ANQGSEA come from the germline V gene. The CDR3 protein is CSVTGTRSYNEQFF. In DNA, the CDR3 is TGCAGCGTAACCGGGACAAGGTCCTACAATGAGCAGTTCTTC.

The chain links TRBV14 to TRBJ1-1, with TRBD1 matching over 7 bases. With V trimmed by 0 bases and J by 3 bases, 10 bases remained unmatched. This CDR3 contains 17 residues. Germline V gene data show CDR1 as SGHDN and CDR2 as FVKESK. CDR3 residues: CASSQEWGRGRDTEAFF. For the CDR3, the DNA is TGTGCCAGCAGCCAAGAATGGGGAAGGGGGCGAGACACTGAAGCTTTCTTT. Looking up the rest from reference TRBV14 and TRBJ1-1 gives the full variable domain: EAGVTQFPSHSVIEKGQTVTLRCDPISGHDNLYWYRRVMGKEIKFLLHFVKESKQDESGMPNNRFLAERTGGTYSTLKVQPAELEDSGVYFCASSQEWGRGRDTEAFFGQGTRLTVV.

CDR3 loop: CSARMNEQFF. In DNA form, the CDR3 reads TGCAGTGCTAGGATGAATGAGCAGTTCTTC. V is TRBV20-1 and J is TRBJ2-1; D gene unclear. Germline lookup yields CDR1 DFQATT and CDR2 SNEGSKA (reference sequence). The germline V and J ends were trimmed by 3 bases and 7 bases, with 4 bases remaining between them. CDR3 size: 10 residues.

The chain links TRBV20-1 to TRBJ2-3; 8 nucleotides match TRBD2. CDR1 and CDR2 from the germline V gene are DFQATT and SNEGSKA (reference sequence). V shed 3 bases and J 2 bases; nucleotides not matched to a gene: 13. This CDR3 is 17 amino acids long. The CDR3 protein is CSASTEGLAGYTDTQYF. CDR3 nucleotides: TGCAGTGCTAGTACCGAGGGGCTAGCGGGTTACACAGATACGCAGTATTTT.

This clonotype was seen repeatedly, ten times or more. This chain's CDR3 is CASSHRDYYEQYF. DNA of the CDR3: TGCGCCAGCAGCCACCGGGACTACTACGAGCAGTACTTC. The chain is built from TRBV5-1 and TRBJ2-7, with TRBD2 matching 7 bases. The germline V gene encodes CDR1 SGHRS and CDR2 YFSETQ. The CDR3 consists of 13 residues. Trimming at V came to 4 bases and at J to 3 bases, leaving 4 bases not matched to a gene.

This CDR3 is CSARPGQHSGNTIYF. CDR3 nucleotide sequence: TGCAGTGCTAGGCCCGGACAGCACTCTGGAAACACCATATATTTT. The chain is built from TRBV20-1 and TRBJ1-3, with D perhaps TRBD1 (6 bases). CDR1 DFQATT and CDR2 SNEGSKA come from the germline V gene (reference sequence). Between the trimmed V and J ends, which lost 3 bases and 0 bases, there was a span of 12 bases. This CDR3 is built from 15 residues.

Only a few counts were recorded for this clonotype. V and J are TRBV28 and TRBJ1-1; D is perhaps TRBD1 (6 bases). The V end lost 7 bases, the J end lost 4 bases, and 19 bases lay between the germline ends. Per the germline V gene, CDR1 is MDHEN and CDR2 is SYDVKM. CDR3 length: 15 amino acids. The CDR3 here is CASTPVGARGTEAFF. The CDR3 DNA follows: TGTGCCAGCACCCCGGTGGGGGCGCGAGGCACTGAAGCTTTCTTT.

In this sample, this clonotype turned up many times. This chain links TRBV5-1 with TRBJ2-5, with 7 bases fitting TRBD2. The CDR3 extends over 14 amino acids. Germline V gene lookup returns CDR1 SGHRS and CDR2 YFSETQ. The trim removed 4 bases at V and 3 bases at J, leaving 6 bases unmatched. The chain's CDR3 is CASSPGGEEETQYF. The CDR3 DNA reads TGCGCCAGCAGCCCTGGGGGGGAAGAAGAGACCCAGTACTTC.

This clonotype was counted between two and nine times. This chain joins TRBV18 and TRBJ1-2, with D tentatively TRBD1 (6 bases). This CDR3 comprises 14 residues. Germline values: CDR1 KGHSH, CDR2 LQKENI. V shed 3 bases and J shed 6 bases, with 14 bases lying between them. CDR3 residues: CASSPQGSRDGYTF. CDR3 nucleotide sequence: TGTGCCAGCTCACCCCAGGGGAGCAGGGATGGCTACACCTTC.

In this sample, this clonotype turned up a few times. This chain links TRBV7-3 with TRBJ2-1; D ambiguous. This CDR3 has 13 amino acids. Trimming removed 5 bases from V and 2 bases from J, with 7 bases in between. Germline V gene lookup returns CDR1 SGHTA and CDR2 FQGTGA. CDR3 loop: CASSIPPYNEQFF. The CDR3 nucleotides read TGTGCCAGCAGCATACCGCCCTACAATGAGCAGTTCTTC.

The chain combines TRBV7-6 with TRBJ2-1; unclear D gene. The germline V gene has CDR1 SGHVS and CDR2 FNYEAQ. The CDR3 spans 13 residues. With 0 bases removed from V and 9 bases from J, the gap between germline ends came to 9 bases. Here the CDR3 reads CASSLAFEFEQFF. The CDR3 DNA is TGTGCCAGCAGCTTAGCCTTCGAGTTTGAGCAGTTCTTC.

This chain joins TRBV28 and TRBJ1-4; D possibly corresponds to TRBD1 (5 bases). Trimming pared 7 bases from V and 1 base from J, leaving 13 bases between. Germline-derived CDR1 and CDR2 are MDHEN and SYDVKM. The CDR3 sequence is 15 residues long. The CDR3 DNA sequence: TGTGCCAGCAATGAGGAGACAGTAACTAATGAAAAACTGTTTTTT. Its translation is CASNEETVTNEKLFF.